This TCR beta chain stems from a study of T cell responses to AZD1222 COVID-19 vaccine (dated by TCRdb to the early 2020s). General notes on the study: AZD1222 recipients whose second dose came at about 4 weeks and those whose second dose came at about 12 weeks were combined into one group, since spike-specific TCR depth and breadth did not differ between the two schedules. TCR sequencing was performed for 233 trial participants, of whom around 200 were given two doses of AZD1222 and around 26 were given two doses of MenACWY control vaccine. Trial participants were enrolled into age subgroups of 18-55, 56-69 and 70-plus years, which contained around 150, 28 and 57 TCR-sequenced participants, respectively. Summary of the overall study and its limitations: Reportedly, almost half of the unique spike-specific TCRs recognized epitopes lying outside the regions that are mutated in the B.1.351 and B.1.1.7 variants. The whole spike protein was spanned by vaccine-associated CD4 TCRs, and dominant responses were seen in regions 160-218 and 743-854. The 56-69-year group was small, and its depth increase did not reach significance, likely because of low power. Participants were mostly white British and included more females than males, and it was suggested by the authors that clonal diversity may have been underestimated. A significant rise in spike-specific TCR breadth and depth was observed after two AZD1222 doses relative to day 0 and relative to MenACWY recipients. Conclusions about previously exposed vaccinees are limited because only five to seven AZD1222 recipients were SARS-CoV-2 seropositive at baseline. Because no day 14 peak-response samples were available, the repertoires could be characterized only after the peak T cell response.

With regard to this clone: It has no known antigen specificity. No much larger clonotype is one base removed from it; base qualities were not supplied.

Taken with the paper, the label for time point translates to: baseline before first vaccination. Vaccinee samples came from UK trials COV001 and COV002, including a single-blind randomized controlled phase 2/3 trial of AZD1222 (ChAdOx1 nCoV-19) in healthy adults. For TCRbeta chain sequencing, PBMC samples from trial participants were taken at day 0 and at day 28 after the second dose. The CDR3 regions of human TCRbeta chains were analyzed by immunosequencing. The authors processed their data as follows. TCRs in the repertoires were compared against a reference library of SARS-CoV-2-specific TCRs that had been generated with the MIRA antigen-specificity platform. Breadth meant the fraction of unique TCRs that were SARS-CoV-2-associated, whereas depth meant the fraction of total T cells that were SARS-CoV-2-associated. Using the MIRA data, each spike-specific TCR was assigned both to the spike region to which the TCR was reactive and to a CD4 or CD8 class. Log10-transformed breadth and depth values were compared by one-way ANOVA with Sidak's multiple comparisons tests. TCRdb holds this immuneACCESS table with in-frame rearrangements only. Some clones are missing; in checked studies, unresolved V genes explain under half, and the rest has no known cause. The DNA gave D and trimming, while V, J and clone size come from that table. For this sample the table gives some 140,000 clones, of which over 90% were detected only once. The ten largest clones add up to 5.4% of the sample.

V trim: 2 bases; J trim: 0 bases; unmatched bases: 2. Measured from the cysteine to the phenylalanine, the CDR3 is 15 residues long. Kept here is only the CDR3 DNA, which spans 45 bases and is read in frame from base 1. The germline V gene encodes CDR1 SGHRS and CDR2 YFSETQ. This receptor was obtained from an adult in good health. The sample in question was peripheral blood, obtained on day 0 of AZD1222 vaccination. The chain is assembled from TRBV5-1 and TRBJ2-1; 7 central nucleotides agree with TRBD2. The CDR3 reads as follows: CASSFGGSSYNEQFF. At the DNA level, the sequence is TGCGCCAGCAGCTTTGGCGGGAGCTCCTACAATGAGCAGTTCTTC.